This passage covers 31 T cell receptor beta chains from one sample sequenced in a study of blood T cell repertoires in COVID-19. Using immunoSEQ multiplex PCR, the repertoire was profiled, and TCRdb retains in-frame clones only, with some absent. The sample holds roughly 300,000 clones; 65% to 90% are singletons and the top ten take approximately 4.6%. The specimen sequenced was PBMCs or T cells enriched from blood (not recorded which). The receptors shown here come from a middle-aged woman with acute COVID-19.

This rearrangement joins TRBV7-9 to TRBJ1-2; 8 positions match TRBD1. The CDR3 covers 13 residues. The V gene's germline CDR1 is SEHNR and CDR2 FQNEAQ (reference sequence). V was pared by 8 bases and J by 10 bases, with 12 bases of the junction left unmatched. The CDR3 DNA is TGTGCCAGCGCGACTAGGACAGGGTTCATCTACACCTTC. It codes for CASATRTGFIYTF.

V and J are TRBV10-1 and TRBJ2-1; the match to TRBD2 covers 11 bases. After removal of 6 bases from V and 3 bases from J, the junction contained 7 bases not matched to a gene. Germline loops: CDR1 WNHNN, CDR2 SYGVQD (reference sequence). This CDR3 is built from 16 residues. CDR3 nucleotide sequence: TGCGCCAGCAGCGCCCGACTAGCGGGAAACTACAATGAGCAGTTCTTC. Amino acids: CASSARLAGNYNEQFF.

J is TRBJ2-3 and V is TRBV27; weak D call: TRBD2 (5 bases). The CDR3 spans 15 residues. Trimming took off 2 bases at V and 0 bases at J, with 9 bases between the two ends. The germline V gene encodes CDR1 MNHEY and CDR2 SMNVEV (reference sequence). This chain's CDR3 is CASSLRRVSTDTQYF. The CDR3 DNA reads TGTGCCAGCAGTTTAAGGCGGGTTAGCACAGATACGCAGTATTTT.

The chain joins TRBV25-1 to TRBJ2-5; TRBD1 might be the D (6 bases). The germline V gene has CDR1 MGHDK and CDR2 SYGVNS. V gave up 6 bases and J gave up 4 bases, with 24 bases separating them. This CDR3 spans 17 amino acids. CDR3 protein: CASRGLLGAVGGETQYF. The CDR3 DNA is TGTGCCAGCAGAGGCCTATTGGGGGCTGTAGGGGGAGAGACCCAGTACTTC.

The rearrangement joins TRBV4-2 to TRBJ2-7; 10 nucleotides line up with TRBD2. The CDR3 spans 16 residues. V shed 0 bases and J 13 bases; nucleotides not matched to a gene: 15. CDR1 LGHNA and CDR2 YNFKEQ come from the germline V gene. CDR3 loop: CASSQDWSGQRGGKYF. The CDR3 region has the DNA TGTGCCAGCAGCCAAGATTGGTCAGGTCAGCGGGGGGGCAAATACTTC.

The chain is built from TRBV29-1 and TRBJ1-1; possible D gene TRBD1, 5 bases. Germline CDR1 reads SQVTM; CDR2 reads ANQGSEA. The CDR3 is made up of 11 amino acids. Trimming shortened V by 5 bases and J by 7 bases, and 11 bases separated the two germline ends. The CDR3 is CSVQGAFEAFF. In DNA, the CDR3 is TGCAGCGTTCAAGGGGCGTTTGAAGCTTTCTTT.

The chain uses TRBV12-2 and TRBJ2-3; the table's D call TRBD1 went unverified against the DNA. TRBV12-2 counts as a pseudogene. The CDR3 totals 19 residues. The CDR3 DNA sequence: TGTGCAAGTCGCTTAAATTCCTTGATAACAAAGAAAAGCACAGATACGCAGTATTTT. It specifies CASRLNSLITKKSTDTQYF.

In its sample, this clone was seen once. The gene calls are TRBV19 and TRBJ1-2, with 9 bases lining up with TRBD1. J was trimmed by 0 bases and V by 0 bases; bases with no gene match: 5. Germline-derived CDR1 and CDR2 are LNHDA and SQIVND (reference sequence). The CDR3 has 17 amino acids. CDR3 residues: CASSIETGQGANYGYTF. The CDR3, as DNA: TGTGCCAGTAGTATAGAGACGGGACAGGGAGCTAACTATGGCTACACCTTC.

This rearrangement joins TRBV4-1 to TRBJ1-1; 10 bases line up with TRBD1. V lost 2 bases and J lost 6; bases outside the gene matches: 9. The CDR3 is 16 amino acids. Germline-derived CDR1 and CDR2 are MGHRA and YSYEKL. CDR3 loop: CASSQLKGQGKAEAFF. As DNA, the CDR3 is TGCGCCAGCAGCCAACTAAAGGGACAGGGGAAGGCTGAAGCTTTCTTT.

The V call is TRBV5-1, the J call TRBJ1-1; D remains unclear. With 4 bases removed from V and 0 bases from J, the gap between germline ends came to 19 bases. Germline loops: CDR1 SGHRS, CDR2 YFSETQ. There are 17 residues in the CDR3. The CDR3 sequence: CASSRGSRSFMNTEAFF. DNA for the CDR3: TGCGCCAGCAGCCGGGGAAGCCGTTCCTTCATGAACACTGAAGCTTTCTTT.

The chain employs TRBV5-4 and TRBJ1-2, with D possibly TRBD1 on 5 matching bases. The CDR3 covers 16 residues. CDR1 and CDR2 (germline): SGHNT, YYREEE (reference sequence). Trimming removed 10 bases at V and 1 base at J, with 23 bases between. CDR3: CAAAARVSTDNYGYTF. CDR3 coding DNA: TGTGCCGCAGCAGCTCGGGTTTCGACAGATAACTATGGCTACACCTTC.

The CDR3 sequence: CAISNPTAGNNQPQHF. In DNA, the CDR3 is TGTGCCATCAGCAACCCGACGGCGGGGAACAATCAGCCCCAGCATTTT. This chain uses TRBV10-3 with TRBJ1-5; D call uncertain. CDR1 ENHRY and CDR2 SYGVKD come from the germline V gene. There are 16 residues in the CDR3. Trimming cost V 6 bases and J 3 bases, with 18 bases left between them.

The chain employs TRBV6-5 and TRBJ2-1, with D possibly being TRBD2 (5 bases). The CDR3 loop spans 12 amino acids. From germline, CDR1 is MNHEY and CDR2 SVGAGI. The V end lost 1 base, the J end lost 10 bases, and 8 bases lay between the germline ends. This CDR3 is CASSYFRGEQFF. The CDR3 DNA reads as TGTGCCAGCAGTTACTTTCGGGGAGAGCAGTTCTTC.

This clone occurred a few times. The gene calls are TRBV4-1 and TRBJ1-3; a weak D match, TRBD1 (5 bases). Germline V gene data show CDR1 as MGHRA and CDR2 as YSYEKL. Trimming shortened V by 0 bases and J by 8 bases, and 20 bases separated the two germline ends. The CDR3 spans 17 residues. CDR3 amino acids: CASSQDPLSPGDHTIYF. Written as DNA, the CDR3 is TGCGCCAGCAGCCAAGACCCCCTCAGCCCGGGGGACCACACCATATATTTT.

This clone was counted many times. The CDR3 loop reads CASSLRTDVMGHYEQYF. The CDR3 DNA follows: TGTGCCAGTAGTCTACGGACAGACGTGATGGGCCACTACGAGCAGTACTTC. The genes are TRBV19 and TRBJ2-7; tentatively, D is TRBD1 (6 bases). Trimming pared 5 bases from V and 3 bases from J, leaving 23 bases between. This CDR3 is 17 amino acids long. Germline loops: CDR1 LNHDA, CDR2 SQIVND (reference sequence).

The CDR3 DNA reads as TGTGCCAGCACTGTCAAAAGGACAGCTAATTCACCCCTCCACTTT. It encodes CASTVKRTANSPLHF. V usage is TRBV2 and J usage is TRBJ1-6; D is possibly TRBD1 (6 bases). CDR1 and CDR2 (germline): SNHLY, FYNNEI. The V end was cut by 7 bases, the J end by 6 bases, with 16 bases between. The CDR3 sequence is 15 residues long.

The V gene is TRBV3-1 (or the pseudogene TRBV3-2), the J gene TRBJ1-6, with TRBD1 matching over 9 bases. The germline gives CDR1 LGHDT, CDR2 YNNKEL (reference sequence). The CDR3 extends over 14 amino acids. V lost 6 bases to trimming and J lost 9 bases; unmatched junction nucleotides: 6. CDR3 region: CASRYRDRASPLHF. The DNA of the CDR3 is TGTGCCAGCAGGTACCGGGACAGGGCTTCACCCCTCCACTTT.

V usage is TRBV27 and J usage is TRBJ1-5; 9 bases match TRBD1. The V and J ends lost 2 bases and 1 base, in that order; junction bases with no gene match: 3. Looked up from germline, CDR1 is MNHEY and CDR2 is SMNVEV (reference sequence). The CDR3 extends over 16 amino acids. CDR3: CASSLTGTGSNQPQHF. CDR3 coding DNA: TGTGCCAGCAGTTTAACCGGGACAGGGAGCAATCAGCCCCAGCATTTT.

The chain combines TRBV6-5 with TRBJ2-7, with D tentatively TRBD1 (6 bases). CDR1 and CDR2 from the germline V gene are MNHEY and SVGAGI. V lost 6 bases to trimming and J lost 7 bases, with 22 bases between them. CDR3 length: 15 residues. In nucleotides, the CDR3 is TGTGCCAGCAGCCACAGATCTAAACAGGGATGGGAGCAGTACTTC. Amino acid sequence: CASSHRSKQGWEQYF.

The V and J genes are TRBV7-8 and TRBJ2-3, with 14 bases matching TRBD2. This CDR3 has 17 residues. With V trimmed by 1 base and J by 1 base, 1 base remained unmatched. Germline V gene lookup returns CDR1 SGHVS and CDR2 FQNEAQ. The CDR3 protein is CASSLEGLAGGTDTQYF. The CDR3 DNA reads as TGTGCCAGCAGCTTAGAGGGACTAGCGGGAGGCACAGATACGCAGTATTTT. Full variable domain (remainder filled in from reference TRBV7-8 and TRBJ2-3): GAGVSQSPRYKVAKRGQDVALRCDPISGHVSLFWYQQALGQGPEFLTYFQNEAQLDKSGLPSDRFFAERPEGSVSTLKIQRTQQEDSAVYLCASSLEGLAGGTDTQYFGPGTRLTVL.

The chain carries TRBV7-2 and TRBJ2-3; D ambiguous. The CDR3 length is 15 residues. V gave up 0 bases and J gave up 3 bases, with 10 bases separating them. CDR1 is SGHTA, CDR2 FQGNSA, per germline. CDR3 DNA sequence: TGTGCCAGCAGCTTAGCTCCTTCCCCGACAGATACGCAGTATTTT. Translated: CASSLAPSPTDTQYF.

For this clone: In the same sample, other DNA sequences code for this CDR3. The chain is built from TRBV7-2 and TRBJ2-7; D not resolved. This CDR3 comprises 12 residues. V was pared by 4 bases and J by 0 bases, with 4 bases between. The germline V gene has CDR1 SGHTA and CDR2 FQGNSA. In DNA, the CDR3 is TGTGCCAGCAGCTCTAGCTCCTACGAGCAGTACTTC. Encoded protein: CASSSSSYEQYF.

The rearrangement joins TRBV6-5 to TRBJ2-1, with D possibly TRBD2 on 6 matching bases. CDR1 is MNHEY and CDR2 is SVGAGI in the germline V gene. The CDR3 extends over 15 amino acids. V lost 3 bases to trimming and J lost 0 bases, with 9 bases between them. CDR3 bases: TGTGCCAGCAGTTATGGGGGGTCCTCCTACAATGAGCAGTTCTTC. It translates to CASSYGGSSYNEQFF.

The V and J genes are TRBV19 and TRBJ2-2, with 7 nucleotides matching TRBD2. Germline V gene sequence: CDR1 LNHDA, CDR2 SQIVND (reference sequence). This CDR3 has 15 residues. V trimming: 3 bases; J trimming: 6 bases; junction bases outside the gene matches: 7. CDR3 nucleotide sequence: TGTGCCAGTAGTATGGGTCGGACTAGGCCCGGGGAGCTGTTTTTT. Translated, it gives CASSMGRTRPGELFF.

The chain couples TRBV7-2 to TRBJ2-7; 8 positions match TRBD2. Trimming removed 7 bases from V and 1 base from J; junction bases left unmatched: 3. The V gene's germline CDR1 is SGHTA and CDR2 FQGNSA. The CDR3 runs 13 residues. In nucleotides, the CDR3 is TGTGCCAGCACCCCGGGGGGGTCCTACGAGCAGTACTTC. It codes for CASTPGGSYEQYF.

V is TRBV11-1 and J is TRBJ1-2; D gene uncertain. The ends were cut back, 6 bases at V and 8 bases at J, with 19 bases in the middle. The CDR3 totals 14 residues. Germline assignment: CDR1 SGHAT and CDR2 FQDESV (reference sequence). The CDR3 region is CASRPREGTIGYTF. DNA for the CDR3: TGTGCCAGCAGGCCTCGGGAGGGAACTATCGGCTACACCTTC.

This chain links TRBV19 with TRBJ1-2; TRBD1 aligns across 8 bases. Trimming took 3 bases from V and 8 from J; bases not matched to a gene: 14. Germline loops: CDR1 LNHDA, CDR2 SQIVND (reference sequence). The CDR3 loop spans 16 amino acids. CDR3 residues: CASSIGTGDQKGGYTF. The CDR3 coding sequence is TGTGCCAGTAGTATCGGGACAGGAGATCAAAAGGGGGGCTACACCTTC.

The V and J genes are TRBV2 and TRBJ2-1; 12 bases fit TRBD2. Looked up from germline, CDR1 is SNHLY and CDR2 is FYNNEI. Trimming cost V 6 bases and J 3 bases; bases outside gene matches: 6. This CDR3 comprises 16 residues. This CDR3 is CASSGGLAGIYNEQFF. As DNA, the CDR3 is TGTGCCAGCAGCGGAGGACTAGCGGGAATCTACAATGAGCAGTTCTTC.

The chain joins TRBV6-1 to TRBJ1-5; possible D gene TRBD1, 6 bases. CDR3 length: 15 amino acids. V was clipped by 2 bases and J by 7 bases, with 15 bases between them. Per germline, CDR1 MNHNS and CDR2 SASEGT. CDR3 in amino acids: CASSESPSTGQPQHF. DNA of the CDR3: TGTGCCAGCAGTGAATCCCCCTCGACAGGCCAGCCCCAGCATTTT.

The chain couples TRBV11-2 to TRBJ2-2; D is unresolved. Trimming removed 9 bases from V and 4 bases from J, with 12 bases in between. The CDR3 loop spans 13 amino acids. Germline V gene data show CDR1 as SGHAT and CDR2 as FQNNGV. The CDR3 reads CASNRVGTGELFF. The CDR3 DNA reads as TGTGCCAGTAATCGGGTGGGCACCGGGGAGCTGTTTTTT.

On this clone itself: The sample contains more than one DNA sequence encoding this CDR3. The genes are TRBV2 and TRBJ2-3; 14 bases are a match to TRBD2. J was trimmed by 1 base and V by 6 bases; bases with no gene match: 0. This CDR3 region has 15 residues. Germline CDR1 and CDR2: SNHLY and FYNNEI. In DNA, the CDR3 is TGTGCCAGCAGGGGACTAGCGGGGGGCACAGATACGCAGTATTTT. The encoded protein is CASRGLAGGTDTQYF.